This T cell receptor beta chain was identified during a study of T cell responses to AZD1222 COVID-19 vaccine. Deletions cut 6 bases from V and 2 bases from J, with 11 bases between. This CDR3 is 14 amino acids long. Germline loops: CDR1 MNHEY, CDR2 SVGEGT. Profiling relied on immunoSEQ multiplex PCR, and the TCRdb table lists in-frame clones only, not all of them. The sample holds tens of thousands of clones, roughly 87% seen once. The source material was peripheral blood, sampled on day 0 of AZD1222 vaccination. This chain uses TRBV6-2 or TRBV6-3 with TRBJ1-5, with D perhaps matching TRBD1 (6 bases). This receptor was identified in an adult in good health. The CDR3 spells CASSRRQGNQPQHF. Written as DNA, the CDR3 is TGTGCCAGCAGCCGTCGACAGGGCAATCAGCCCCAGCATTTT.